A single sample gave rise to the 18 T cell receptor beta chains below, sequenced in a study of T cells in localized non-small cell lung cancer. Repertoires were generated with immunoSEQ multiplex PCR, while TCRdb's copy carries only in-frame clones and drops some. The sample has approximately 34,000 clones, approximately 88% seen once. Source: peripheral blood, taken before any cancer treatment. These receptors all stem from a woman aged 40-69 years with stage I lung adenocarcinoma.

The CDR3: CASSESPSGAYEQYF. CDR3 bases: TGTGCCAGCAGTGAAAGCCCTAGCGGGGCCTACGAGCAGTACTTC. This chain links TRBV2 with TRBJ2-7, with 9 bases fitting TRBD2. CDR1 and CDR2 from the germline V gene are SNHLY and FYNNEI. The junction had 4 bases not matched to a gene; V was cut back by 2 bases and J by 2 bases. CDR3 size: 15 residues.

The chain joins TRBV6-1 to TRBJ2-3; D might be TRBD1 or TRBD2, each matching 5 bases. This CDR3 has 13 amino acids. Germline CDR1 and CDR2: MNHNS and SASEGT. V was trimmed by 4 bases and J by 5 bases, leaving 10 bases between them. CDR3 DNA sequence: TGTGCCAGCAGTGTTTTGGGGGAAGATACGCAGTATTTT. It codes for CASSVLGEDTQYF.

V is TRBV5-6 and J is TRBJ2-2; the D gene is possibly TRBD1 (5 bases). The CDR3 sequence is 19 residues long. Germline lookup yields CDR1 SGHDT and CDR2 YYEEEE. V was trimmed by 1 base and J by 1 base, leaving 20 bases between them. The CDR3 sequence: CASSLRGLRKVLNTGELFF. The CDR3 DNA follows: TGTGCCAGCAGCTTGAGGGGCTTGAGGAAAGTCCTGAACACCGGGGAGCTGTTTTTT. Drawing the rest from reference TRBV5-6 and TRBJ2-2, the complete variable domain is DAGVTQSPTHLIKTRGQQVTLRCSPKSGHDTVSWYQQALGQGPQFIFQYYEEEERQRGNFPDRFSGHQFPNYSSELNVNALLLGDSALYLCASSLRGLRKVLNTGELFFGEGSRLTVL.

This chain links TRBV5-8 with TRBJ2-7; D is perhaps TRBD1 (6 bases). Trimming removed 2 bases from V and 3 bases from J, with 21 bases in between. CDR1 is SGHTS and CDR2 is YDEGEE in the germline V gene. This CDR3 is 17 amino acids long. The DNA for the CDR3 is TGTGCCAGCAGCTTAGGACAGTTGGGGTTATATAACTACGAGCAGTACTTC. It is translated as CASSLGQLGLYNYEQYF.

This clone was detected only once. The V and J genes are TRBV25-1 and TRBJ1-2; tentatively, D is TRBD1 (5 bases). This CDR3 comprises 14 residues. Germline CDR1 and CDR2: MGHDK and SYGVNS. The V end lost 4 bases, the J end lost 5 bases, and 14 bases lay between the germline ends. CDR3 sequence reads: CASSGLGAAYGYTF. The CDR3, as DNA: TGTGCCAGCAGTGGCCTCGGGGCAGCTTATGGCTACACCTTC.

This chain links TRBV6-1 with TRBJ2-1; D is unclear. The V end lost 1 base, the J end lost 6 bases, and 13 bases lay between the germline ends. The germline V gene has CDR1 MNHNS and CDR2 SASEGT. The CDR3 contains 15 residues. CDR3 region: CASSEDARYLNEQFF. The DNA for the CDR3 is TGTGCCAGCAGTGAAGACGCACGATATCTCAATGAGCAGTTCTTC.

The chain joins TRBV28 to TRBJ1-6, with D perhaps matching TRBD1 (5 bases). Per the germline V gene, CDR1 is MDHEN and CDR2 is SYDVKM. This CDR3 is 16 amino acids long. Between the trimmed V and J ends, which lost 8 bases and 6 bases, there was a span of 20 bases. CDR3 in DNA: TGTGCCAGCCTTCCCCTCAAAACAGGTTTTAATTCACCCCTCCACTTT. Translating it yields CASLPLKTGFNSPLHF.

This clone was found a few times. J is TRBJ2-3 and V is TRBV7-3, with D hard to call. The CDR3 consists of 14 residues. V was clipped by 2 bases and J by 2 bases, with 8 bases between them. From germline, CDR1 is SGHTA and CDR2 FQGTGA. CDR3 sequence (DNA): TGTGCCAGCAGCTTAGGGGATCTCACAGATACGCAGTATTTT. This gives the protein CASSLGDLTDTQYF. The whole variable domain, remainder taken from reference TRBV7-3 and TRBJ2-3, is GAGVSQTPSNKVTEKGKYVELRCDPISGHTALYWYRQSLGQGPEFLIYFQGTGAADDSGLPNDRFFAVRPEGSVSTLKIQRTERGDSAVYLCASSLGDLTDTQYFGPGTRLTVL.

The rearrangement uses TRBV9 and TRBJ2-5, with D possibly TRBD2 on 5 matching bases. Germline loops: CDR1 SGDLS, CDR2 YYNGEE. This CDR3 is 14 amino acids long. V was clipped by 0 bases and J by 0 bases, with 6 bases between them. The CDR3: CASSVGGYQETQYF. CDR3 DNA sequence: TGTGCCAGCAGCGTAGGAGGGTACCAAGAGACCCAGTACTTC.

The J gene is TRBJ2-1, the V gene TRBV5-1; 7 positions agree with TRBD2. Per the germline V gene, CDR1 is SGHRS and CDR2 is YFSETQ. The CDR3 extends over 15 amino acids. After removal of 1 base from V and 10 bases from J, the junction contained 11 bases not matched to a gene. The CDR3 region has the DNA TGCGCCAGCAGCTTGTACAGCGGGACGCTAGAGGAGCAGTTCTTC. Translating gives CASSLYSGTLEEQFF. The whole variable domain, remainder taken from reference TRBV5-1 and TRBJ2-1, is KAGVTQTPRYLIKTRGQQVTLSCSPISGHRSVSWYQQTPGQGLQFLFEYFSETQRNKGNFPGRFSGRQFSNSRSEMNVSTLELGDSALYLCASSLYSGTLEEQFFGPGTRLTVL.

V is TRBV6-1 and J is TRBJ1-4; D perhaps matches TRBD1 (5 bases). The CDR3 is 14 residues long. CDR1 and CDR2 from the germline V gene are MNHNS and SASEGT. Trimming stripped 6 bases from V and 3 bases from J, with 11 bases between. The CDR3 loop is CASRSTGANEKLFF. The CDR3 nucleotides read TGTGCCAGCAGATCTACAGGTGCTAATGAAAAACTGTTTTTT.

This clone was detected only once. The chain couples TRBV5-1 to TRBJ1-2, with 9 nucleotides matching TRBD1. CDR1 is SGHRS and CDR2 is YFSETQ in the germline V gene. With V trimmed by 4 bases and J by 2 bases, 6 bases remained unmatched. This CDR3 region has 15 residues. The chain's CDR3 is CASSKTGGVNYGYTF. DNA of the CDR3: TGCGCCAGCAGCAAAACAGGGGGCGTGAACTATGGCTACACCTTC. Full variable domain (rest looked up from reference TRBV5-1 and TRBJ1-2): KAGVTQTPRYLIKTRGQQVTLSCSPISGHRSVSWYQQTPGQGLQFLFEYFSETQRNKGNFPGRFSGRQFSNSRSEMNVSTLELGDSALYLCASSKTGGVNYGYTFGSGTRLTVV.

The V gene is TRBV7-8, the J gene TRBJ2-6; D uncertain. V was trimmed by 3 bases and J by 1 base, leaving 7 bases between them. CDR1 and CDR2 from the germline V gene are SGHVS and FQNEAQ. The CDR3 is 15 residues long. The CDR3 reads CASSFGSSGANVLTF. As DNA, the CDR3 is TGTGCCAGCAGCTTTGGTTCTTCTGGGGCCAACGTCCTGACTTTC.

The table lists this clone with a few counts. Here the CDR3 reads CASSLQKGSNQPQHF. The CDR3 nucleotides are TGTGCCAGCAGCTTACAGAAAGGGAGCAATCAGCCCCAGCATTTT. V is TRBV7-2 and J is TRBJ1-5; no clear D. Germline lookup yields CDR1 SGHTA and CDR2 FQGNSA. V was shortened by 2 bases and J by 1 base, with 9 bases between the two germline ends. The CDR3 is 15 amino acids.

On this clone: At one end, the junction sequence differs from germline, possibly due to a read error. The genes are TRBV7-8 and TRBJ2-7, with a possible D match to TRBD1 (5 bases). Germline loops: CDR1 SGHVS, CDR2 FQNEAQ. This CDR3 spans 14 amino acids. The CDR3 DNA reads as TGTGCCAGCAGCTCCGACAGACCCCCCTACCAGCAGTACTTC. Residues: CASSSDRPPYQQYF.

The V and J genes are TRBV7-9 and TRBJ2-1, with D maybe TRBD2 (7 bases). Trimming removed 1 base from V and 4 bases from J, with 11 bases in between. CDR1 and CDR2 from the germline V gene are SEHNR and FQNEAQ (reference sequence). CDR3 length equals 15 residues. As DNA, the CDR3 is TGTGCCAGCAGCTTAGAAGGGGGGGATTACAATGAGCAGTTCTTC. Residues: CASSLEGGDYNEQFF.

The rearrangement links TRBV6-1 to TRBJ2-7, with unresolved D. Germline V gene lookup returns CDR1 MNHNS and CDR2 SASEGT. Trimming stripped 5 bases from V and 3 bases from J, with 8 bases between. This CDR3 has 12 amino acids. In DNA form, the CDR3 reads TGTGCCAGCAGTAATAATTACTACGAGCAGTACTTC. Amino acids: CASSNNYYEQYF.

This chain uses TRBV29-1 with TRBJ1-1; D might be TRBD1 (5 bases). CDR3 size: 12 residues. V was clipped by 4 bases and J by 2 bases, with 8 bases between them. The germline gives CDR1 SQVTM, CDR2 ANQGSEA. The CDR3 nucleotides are TGCAGCGTTGGGAGGGGTAACACTGAAGCTTTCTTT. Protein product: CSVGRGNTEAFF.